One sample yielded the 8 T cell receptor beta chains listed below, sequenced in a study of T cell responses to AZD1222 COVID-19 vaccine. Profiling relied on immunoSEQ multiplex PCR, and the TCRdb table lists in-frame clones only, not all of them. The sample contains 85,000 to 130,000 clones, around 89% of which appear only once. The source was peripheral blood, collected on day 0 of AZD1222 vaccination. The receptors stem from an adult in good health.

The chain combines TRBV5-8 with TRBJ1-4; tentative D call: TRBD1 (5 bases). CDR3 length: 13 residues. Germline V gene data show CDR1 as SGHTS and CDR2 as YDEGEE. V lost 5 bases and J 4 bases, leaving 9 bases between the germline ends. Here the CDR3 reads CASSRDLNEKLFF. CDR3 DNA sequence: TGTGCCAGCAGTCGGGACCTTAATGAAAAACTGTTTTTT.

This rearrangement joins TRBV3-1 (or the pseudogene TRBV3-2) to TRBJ2-5; 7 bases match TRBD2. V trimming: 5 bases; J trimming: 0 bases; junction bases outside the gene matches: 6. This CDR3 has 15 amino acids. CDR1 LGHDT and CDR2 YNNKEL come from the germline V gene (reference sequence). The CDR3 bases are TGTGCCAGCAGCGGGAGGGGCGCGTACCAAGAGACCCAGTACTTC. This codes for CASSGRGAYQETQYF.

V usage is TRBV6-5 and J usage is TRBJ1-5; no reliable D call. The CDR3 is 15 amino acids. The germline gives CDR1 MNHEY, CDR2 SVGAGI. Trimming stripped 6 bases from V and 9 bases from J, with 21 bases between. The CDR3 nucleotides read TGTGCCAGCAGACAAACTCCCACAGACCATTGGCCCCAGCATTTT. Its translation: CASRQTPTDHWPQHF.

The chain employs TRBV6-1 and TRBJ1-2, with D possibly being TRBD1 (5 bases). The CDR3 runs 14 residues. The germline V and J ends were trimmed by 3 bases and 3 bases, with 11 bases remaining between them. Per the germline V gene, CDR1 is MNHNS and CDR2 is SASEGT. CDR3 nucleotides: TGTGCCAGCAGTGAGTCAGGGACCTACTATGGCTACACCTTC. It is translated as CASSESGTYYGYTF.

The rearrangement uses TRBV27 and TRBJ2-5; TRBD1 matches at 8 bases. The germline CDR1 and CDR2 sequences are MNHEY and SMNVEV (reference sequence). The CDR3 totals 17 residues. V dropped 5 bases and J dropped 1; count of bases not matched to a gene: 12. The CDR3 nucleotides read TGTGCCAGCAGTCACTTCGCGAGGACAGGGCGCCAAGAGACCCAGTACTTC. It codes for CASSHFARTGRQETQYF.

V is TRBV12-3 or TRBV12-4 and J is TRBJ2-7; unclear D gene. The CDR3 contains 12 residues. V was clipped by 7 bases and J by 3 bases, with 10 bases between them. The CDR3 sequence: CASTLGIYEQYF. The CDR3 nucleotides read TGTGCCAGCACCCTGGGAATCTACGAGCAGTACTTC.

J is TRBJ1-2 and V is TRBV12-3 or TRBV12-4; D is ambiguous. The ends were cut back, 1 base at V and 4 bases at J, with 7 bases in the middle. This CDR3 spans 13 amino acids. This CDR3 is CASSLGVSYGYTF. CDR3 nucleotides: TGTGCCAGCAGTTTAGGTGTTTCCTATGGCTACACCTTC.

The V and J genes are TRBV6-1 and TRBJ1-5; no firm D call. The CDR3 spans 17 residues. V was cut by 0 bases and J by 0 bases, with 12 bases left in between. CDR1 is MNHNS and CDR2 is SASEGT in the germline V gene. CDR3 DNA sequence: TGTGCCAGCAGTGAAGCGGTGTTAGTAAATAGCAATCAGCCCCAGCATTTT. Translating it yields CASSEAVLVNSNQPQHF.